These 18 T cell receptor beta chains were all obtained from the same sample, sequenced in a study of cytomegalovirus exposure and HLA in healthy donors. Primers for the PCR totalled 60 Vbeta and 13 Jbeta. TCRdb's table, derived via immunoSEQ multiplex PCR, lists solely in-frame clones and lacks some. The sample holds 40,000 or so clones, 77% seen once. Sequenced material: PBMCs. These receptors were obtained from a man aged 30 to 45 in good health and CMV-seronegative.

This clone was seen more than once but under ten times. The CDR3 DNA is TGTGCCAGCAGCAGTGGGCGGGAGGAGGTCTCCGATGAGCAGTTCTTC. It codes for CASSSGREEVSDEQFF. The chain is built from TRBV21-1 and TRBJ2-1; the tabulated D call, TRBD2, remains unverified against the DNA. TRBV21-1 is shown as a pseudogene. CDR3 length: 16 residues.

Here the CDR3 DNA reads TGTGCCAGCAGCCCTAGTGGGGGGGGTTACGCTGAAGCTTTCTTT. Its translation: CASSPSGGGYAEAFF. This chain links TRBV7-2 with TRBJ1-1; D is possibly TRBD1 (5 bases). Germline values: CDR1 SGHTA, CDR2 FQGNSA. This CDR3 is 15 amino acids long. V was trimmed by 5 bases and J by 6 bases, leaving 19 bases between them.

V gene TRBV5-8 combines with J gene TRBJ1-5, with a tentative D call TRBD1 (5 bases). CDR1 and CDR2 (germline): SGHTS, YDEGEE. The CDR3 spans 16 residues. Trimming stripped 1 base from V and 4 bases from J, with 15 bases between. CDR3 in amino acids: CASSLRGVIRNQPQHF. As DNA, the CDR3 is TGTGCCAGCAGCTTGCGGGGGGTTATAAGGAATCAGCCCCAGCATTTT. The full variable domain, its missing parts supplied by reference TRBV5-8 and TRBJ1-5, is EAGVTQSPTHLIKTRGQQATLRCSPISGHTSVYWYQQALGLGLQFLLWYDEGEERNRGNFPPRFSGRQFPNYSSELNVNALELEDSALYLCASSLRGVIRNQPQHFGDGTRLSIL.

This chain uses TRBV7-9 with TRBJ1-6, with D maybe TRBD1 (5 bases). V shed 2 bases and J shed 5 bases, with 10 bases lying between them. There are 15 residues in the CDR3. The germline V gene encodes CDR1 SEHNR and CDR2 FQNEAQ (reference sequence). CDR3 sequence (DNA): TGTGCCAGCAGCTTATGGCAGGGTGATAATTCACCCCTCCACTTT. This encodes CASSLWQGDNSPLHF.

The genes are TRBV27 and TRBJ1-5; D call uncertain. CDR3 length equals 13 residues. From germline, CDR1 is MNHEY and CDR2 SMNVEV (reference sequence). Trimming stripped 5 bases from V and 3 bases from J, with 8 bases between. CDR3 amino acids: CASSPRVNQPQHF. In DNA, the CDR3 is TGTGCCAGCAGTCCCCGCGTCAATCAGCCCCAGCATTTT.

This chain joins TRBV4-2 and TRBJ1-2; D possibly corresponds to TRBD1 (6 bases). Germline CDR1 and CDR2: LGHNA and YNFKEQ. Trimming cost V 2 bases and J 8 bases, with 15 bases left between them. The CDR3 totals 14 residues. This CDR3 reads CASSQPTGLGGYTF. The CDR3 DNA is TGTGCCAGCAGCCAACCTACAGGGTTGGGGGGCTACACCTTC.

The rearrangement joins TRBV9 to TRBJ2-7, with a weak D call TRBD1 (7 bases). CDR1 SGDLS and CDR2 YYNGEE come from the germline V gene. The germline V and J ends were trimmed by 0 bases and 2 bases, with 9 bases remaining between them. The CDR3 consists of 14 residues. The CDR3 region is CASSVAGGTYEQYF. The DNA of the CDR3 is TGTGCCAGCAGCGTAGCAGGGGGGACCTACGAGCAGTACTTC. The full variable domain, rest sourced from reference TRBV9 and TRBJ2-7, is DSGVTQTPKHLITATGQRVTLRCSPRSGDLSVYWYQQSLDQGLQFLIQYYNGEERAKGNILERFSAQQFPDLHSELNLSSLELGDSALYFCASSVAGGTYEQYFGPGTRLTVT.

This clone was recorded a few times. The CDR3 is CASSRQSYNSPLHF. CDR3 DNA: TGTGCCAGCAGCCGACAGTCCTATAATTCACCCCTCCACTTT. The V gene is TRBV5-8, the J gene TRBJ1-6, with D perhaps TRBD1 (5 bases). V lost 4 bases, J lost 1 base, and 6 bases lay in between. Germline V gene data show CDR1 as SGHTS and CDR2 as YDEGEE. This CDR3 has 14 residues.

The chain uses TRBV28 and TRBJ2-5; possibly TRBD1 for D (5 bases). The J call could be wrong; TRBJ2-7 is a better fit for the DNA end. The CDR3 extends over 16 amino acids. Germline values: CDR1 MDHEN, CDR2 SYDVKM. CDR3 coding DNA: TGTGCCAGCAGTTTATCCCCGACAGACTTTACCTACGAGCAGTACTTC. Translated: CASSLSPTDFTYEQYF.

V usage is TRBV29-1 and J usage is TRBJ2-1; maybe TRBD1 (6 bases). The germline V gene encodes CDR1 SQVTM and CDR2 ANQGSEA. Trimming left V 3 bases short and J 8 bases short, with 17 bases between. The CDR3 consists of 14 residues. The CDR3 sequence is CSVEAGPGHDEQFF. In DNA, the CDR3 is TGCAGCGTTGAGGCAGGGCCGGGACATGATGAGCAGTTCTTC.

CDR3 loop: CARSEDQGALQYNEQFF. Here the CDR3 DNA reads TGTGCCAGAAGCGAAGACCAGGGGGCCCTTCAGTACAATGAGCAGTTCTTC. The chain carries TRBV5-3 and TRBJ2-1; 8 bases fit TRBD1. TRBV5-3 is marked as an open reading frame, function uncertain. V was clipped by 4 bases and J by 4 bases; unmatched bases: 13. The CDR3 totals 17 residues.

The chain employs TRBV5-4 and TRBJ1-6, with D perhaps matching TRBD1 (5 bases). Germline V gives CDR1 SGHNT, CDR2 YYREEE (reference sequence). This CDR3 region has 15 residues. The V gene lost 4 bases and the J gene lost 4 bases, with 12 bases spanning the gap. CDR3 DNA: TGTGCCAGCAGCCAACAGCAGGGTTATAATTCACCCCTCCACTTT. It specifies CASSQQQGYNSPLHF.

This clone was detected only a few times. CDR3 region: CARDRGNQPQHF. The CDR3 DNA follows: TGTGCCAGGGACAGGGGCAATCAGCCCCAGCATTTT. The rearrangement uses TRBV6-4 and TRBJ1-5; 8 bases agree with TRBD1. From germline, CDR1 is MRHNA and CDR2 SNTAGT. Germline trimming cut 9 bases from V and 2 bases from J; bases unmatched to any gene: 0. The length of the CDR3 is 12 residues.

This chain connects TRBV29-1 to TRBJ2-7; TRBD1 agrees at 7 bases. Losses at the gene ends were 5 bases for V and 5 bases for J; bases not matched to a gene: 3. The CDR3 is 11 amino acids. The germline CDR1 and CDR2 sequences are SQVTM and ANQGSEA. Written as DNA, the CDR3 is TGCAGCGTTACAGGGGTCCACGAGCAGTACTTC. Encoded protein: CSVTGVHEQYF.

The V gene is TRBV9, the J gene TRBJ2-7, with D possibly TRBD2 on 5 matching bases. The CDR3 loop spans 14 amino acids. The V end lost 0 bases, the J end lost 0 bases, and 7 bases lay between the germline ends. CDR1 and CDR2 (germline): SGDLS, YYNGEE. Here the CDR3 reads CASSVGRGSYEQYF. The CDR3 DNA follows: TGTGCCAGCAGCGTAGGTCGGGGCTCCTACGAGCAGTACTTC.

The V call is TRBV5-1, the J call TRBJ2-6; no firm D call. The V and J ends lost 2 bases and 4 bases respectively, with 13 bases between them. Germline values: CDR1 SGHRS, CDR2 YFSETQ. The CDR3 extends over 16 amino acids. The CDR3 loop reads CASSFLAGKGANVLTF. Written as DNA, the CDR3 is TGCGCCAGCAGCTTTCTCGCCGGTAAAGGGGCCAACGTCCTGACTTTC.

The V gene is TRBV28, the J gene TRBJ1-4; the D gene is possibly TRBD1 (5 bases). The V and J ends lost 5 bases and 10 bases respectively, with 20 bases between them. CDR1 and CDR2 from the germline V gene are MDHEN and SYDVKM. The CDR3 runs 15 residues. For the CDR3, the DNA is TGTGCCAGCAGTATGCCCGGGACGGGGGGGGGAAAACTGTTTTTT. It yields the protein CASSMPGTGGGKLFF.

The chain employs TRBV9 and TRBJ2-1; TRBD2 matches 11 bases. In germline, CDR1 is SGDLS, CDR2 YYNGEE. CDR3 length equals 14 residues. The V and J ends lost 4 bases and 7 bases, in that order; junction bases with no gene match: 4. CDR3 sequence reads: CASSSRTSGNEQFF. CDR3 DNA sequence: TGTGCCAGCAGCTCCCGGACTAGCGGGAATGAGCAGTTCTTC.